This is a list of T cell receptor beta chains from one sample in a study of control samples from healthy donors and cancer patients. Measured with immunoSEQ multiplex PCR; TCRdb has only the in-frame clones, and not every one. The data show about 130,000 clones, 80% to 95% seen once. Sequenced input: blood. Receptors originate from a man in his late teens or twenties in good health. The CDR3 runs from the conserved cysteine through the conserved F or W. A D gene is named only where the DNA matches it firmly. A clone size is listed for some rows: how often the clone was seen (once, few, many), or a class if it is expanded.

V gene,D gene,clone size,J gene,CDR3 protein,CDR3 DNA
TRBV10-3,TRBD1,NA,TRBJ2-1,CAISDYYRQGSPANEQFF,TGTGCCATCAGTGACTATTACAGACAGGGGAGTCCAGCGAATGAGCAGTTCTTC
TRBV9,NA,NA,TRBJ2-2,CASTRQSTGELFF,TGTGCCAGCACACGACAGAGCACCGGGGAGCTGTTTTTT
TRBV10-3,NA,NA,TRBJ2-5,CAIRTGAKETQYF,TGTGCCATCAGGACCGGGGCCAAAGAGACCCAGTACTTC
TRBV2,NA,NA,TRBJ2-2,CASSDQSGARTGELFF,TGTGCCAGCAGTGACCAGTCCGGGGCAAGGACCGGGGAGCTGTTTTTT
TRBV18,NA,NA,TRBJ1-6,CASSPGAGGPDSPLHF,TGTGCCAGCTCACCAGGGGCCGGGGGTCCTGATTCACCCCTCCACTTT
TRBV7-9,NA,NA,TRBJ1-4,CASSLREGLAELFF,TGTGCCAGCAGCTTAAGGGAGGGCCTTGCGGAACTGTTTTTT
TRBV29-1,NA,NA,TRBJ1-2,CSVDDGSGYTF,TGCAGCGTTGACGACGGGTCGGGCTACACCTTC
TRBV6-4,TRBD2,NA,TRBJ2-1,CASSESGGYNEQFF,TGTGCCAGCAGTGAAAGCGGGGGCTACAATGAGCAGTTCTTC
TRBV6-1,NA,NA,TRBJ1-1,CASSEQWGDTEAFF,TGTGCCAGCAGTGAACAGTGGGGGGACACTGAAGCTTTCTTT
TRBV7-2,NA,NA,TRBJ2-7,CASSPQGATYEQYF,TGTGCCAGCAGTCCCCAAGGGGCCACCTACGAGCAGTACTTC
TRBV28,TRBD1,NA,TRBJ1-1,CASSLSPGTAENTEAFF,TGTGCCAGCAGTTTATCCCCCGGGACAGCGGAGAACACTGAAGCTTTCTTT
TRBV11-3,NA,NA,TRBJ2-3,CASSLGSLTDTQYF,TGTGCCAGCAGCTTGGGCAGCCTCACAGATACGCAGTATTTT
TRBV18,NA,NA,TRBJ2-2,CASSTSRVVVTGELFF,TGTGCCAGCTCAACCAGCAGGGTTGTGGTCACCGGGGAGCTGTTTTTT
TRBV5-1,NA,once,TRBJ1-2,CASSLEGYGYTF,TGCGCCAGCAGCTTGGAGGGGTACGGCTACACCTTC
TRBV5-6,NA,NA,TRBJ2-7,CASSSPYRWARAYEQYF,TGTGCCAGCAGCTCCCCCTATCGATGGGCCCGCGCCTACGAGCAGTACTTC
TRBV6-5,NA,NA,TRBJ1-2,CASSYPAGGYTF,TGTGCCAGCAGTTACCCCGCTGGAGGCTACACCTTC
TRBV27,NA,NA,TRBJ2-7,CASSIILQGGVEQYF,TGTGCCAGCAGTATCATTTTACAGGGTGGGGTCGAGCAGTACTTC
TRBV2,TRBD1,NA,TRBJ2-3,CASNGDRFTDTQYF,TGTGCCAGCAATGGGGACAGGTTCACAGATACGCAGTATTTT
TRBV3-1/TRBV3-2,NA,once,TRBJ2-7,CASSHHGDYEQYF,TGTGCCAGCAGCCACCACGGGGATTACGAGCAGTACTTC
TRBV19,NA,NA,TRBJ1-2,CASSIRPGLSYGYTF,TGTGCCAGTAGTATCCGACCGGGACTATCTTATGGCTACACCTTC
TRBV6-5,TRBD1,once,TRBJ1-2,CASSPDRAWGGYTF,TGTGCCAGCAGTCCAGACAGGGCATGGGGAGGCTACACCTTC
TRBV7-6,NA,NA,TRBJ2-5,CASSLRVRETQYF,TGTGCCAGCAGCTTACGGGTTAGGGAGACCCAGTACTTC
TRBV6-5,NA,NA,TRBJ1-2,CASSTRGGGNGYTF,TGTGCCAGCAGTACACGCGGGGGAGGAAACGGCTACACCTTC
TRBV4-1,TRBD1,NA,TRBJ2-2,CASSGTGAGTGELFF,TGCGCCAGCAGCGGGACAGGGGCGGGCACCGGGGAGCTGTTTTTT